One and the same sample provided the 27 T cell receptor beta chains below, sequenced in a study of cytomegalovirus exposure and HLA in healthy donors. PCR amplification relied on 60 Vbeta primers (plus 13 Jbeta primers). Some clones are missing from TCRdb's copy, which holds only in-frame ones; the method was immunoSEQ multiplex PCR. Among about 180,000 clones, approximately 88% were seen once, and the ten largest hold 1.2%. The sample comprised PBMCs. The receptors stem from a boy aged 2-15 years in good health and CMV-seronegative.

V and J are TRBV29-1 and TRBJ2-3; TRBD2 is a possible D gene (6 bases). The CDR3 length is 16 residues. The germline V and J ends were trimmed by 4 bases and 4 bases, with 21 bases remaining between them. The germline V gene has CDR1 SQVTM and CDR2 ANQGSEA. The CDR3 spells CSVGPLGGELADTQYF. Here the CDR3 DNA reads TGCAGCGTTGGGCCCCTAGGAGGGGAACTAGCAGATACGCAGTATTTT.

This chain joins TRBV30 and TRBJ2-7; the match to TRBD1 covers 9 bases. CDR1 and CDR2 (germline): GTSNPN, SVGIG (reference sequence). V lost 5 bases to trimming and J lost 6 bases; unmatched junction nucleotides: 11. The CDR3 is 14 amino acids. The CDR3 is CAWSGTGYLREQYF. The CDR3 coding sequence is TGTGCCTGGTCGGGGACAGGGTATCTACGCGAGCAGTACTTC.

The chain links TRBV5-6 to TRBJ2-5, with 10 bases fitting TRBD2. This CDR3 is built from 16 residues. Germline loops: CDR1 SGHDT, CDR2 YYEEEE. J was trimmed by 2 bases and V by 4 bases; bases with no gene match: 8. CDR3 DNA sequence: TGTGCCAGCAGCGCACCAGGACTAGCGGATCAAGAGACCCAGTACTTC. Translating gives CASSAPGLADQETQYF.

The V gene is TRBV2, the J gene TRBJ2-2; D is perhaps TRBD2 (6 bases). The CDR3 totals 16 residues. Deletions cut 10 bases from V and 6 bases from J, with 24 bases between. In germline, CDR1 is SNHLY, CDR2 FYNNEI. CDR3 residues: CATSPRRAGWAGELFF. As DNA, the CDR3 is TGTGCCACCTCACCGCGGAGGGCGGGGTGGGCCGGGGAGCTGTTTTTT.

The chain joins TRBV18 to TRBJ1-4; 7 nucleotides agree with TRBD1. J lost 5 bases, V lost 4 bases, and 7 bases had no gene match. This CDR3 contains 15 residues. CDR1 is KGHSH and CDR2 is LQKENI in the germline V gene. CDR3 loop: CASSRTTGENEKLFF. In DNA, the CDR3 is TGTGCCAGCTCACGGACCACAGGGGAGAATGAAAAACTGTTTTTT.

The rearrangement links TRBV29-1 to TRBJ1-2, with D possibly TRBD1 on 6 matching bases. V dropped 1 base and J dropped 1 base, with 16 bases sitting between them. The CDR3 runs to 16 residues. Germline-derived CDR1 and CDR2 are SQVTM and ANQGSEA. CDR3: CSVEAGGPYGNYGYTF. The CDR3 DNA is TGCAGCGTTGAAGCCGGGGGGCCTTACGGTAACTATGGCTACACCTTC. Together with reference TRBV29-1 and TRBJ1-2, the CDR3 gives the full variable domain: SAVISQKPSRDICQRGTSLTIQCQVDSQVTMMFWYRQQPGQSLTLIATANQGSEATYESGFVIDKFPISRPNLTFSTLTVSNMSPEDSSIYLCSVEAGGPYGNYGYTFGSGTRLTVV.

This sequence joins TRBV9 and TRBJ1-5; the D gene is possibly TRBD1 (5 bases). The length of the CDR3 is 15 residues. The V gene's germline CDR1 is SGDLS and CDR2 YYNGEE. Between the trimmed V and J ends, which lost 3 bases and 8 bases, there was a span of 18 bases. The CDR3 sequence is CASSEYDRLFEPQHF. CDR3 DNA sequence: TGTGCCAGCAGCGAATACGACAGACTCTTTGAGCCCCAGCATTTT.

V gene TRBV9 combines with J gene TRBJ2-5, with TRBD2 matching 12 bases. After removal of 0 bases from V and 3 bases from J, the junction contained 0 bases not matched to a gene. Germline assignment: CDR1 SGDLS and CDR2 YYNGEE. CDR3 length equals 15 residues. CDR3: CASSVGLAGEETQYF. CDR3 bases: TGTGCCAGCAGCGTAGGACTAGCGGGGGAAGAGACCCAGTACTTC.

This sequence joins TRBV5-3 and TRBJ1-5; maybe TRBD1 (6 bases). TRBV5-3 is marked as an open reading frame, function uncertain. The CDR3 has 10 amino acids. V was pared by 6 bases and J by 10 bases, with 8 bases between. The DNA of the CDR3 is TGTGCCAGAAACAGGGAACCCCAGCATTTT. Translation: CARNREPQHF.

The V and J genes are TRBV10-3 and TRBJ2-7; tentatively, D is TRBD1 (6 bases). CDR1 is ENHRY and CDR2 is SYGVKD in the germline V gene. This CDR3 is 12 amino acids long. V was cut by 11 bases and J by 6 bases, with 17 bases left in between. CDR3 bases: TGTGCCGGCACAGGGCGGACGGGCGAGCAGTACGTC. Encoded protein: CAGTGRTGEQYV.

The CDR3 sequence: CAWSGQKNEKLFF. The DNA for the CDR3 is TGTGCCTGGAGTGGCCAGAAAAATGAAAAACTGTTTTTT. The chain links TRBV30 to TRBJ1-4; D is unclear. In germline, CDR1 is GTSNPN, CDR2 SVGIG (reference sequence). V shed 1 base and J shed 5 bases, with 8 bases lying between them. CDR3 size: 13 residues.

This chain joins TRBV7-7 and TRBJ1-3; tentative D call: TRBD1 (5 bases). CDR3 length: 13 amino acids. V lost 0 bases and J 8 bases, leaving 8 bases between the germline ends. CDR1 is SSHAT and CDR2 is FNYEAQ in the germline V gene (reference sequence). The CDR3 loop reads CASSLAQGDTIYF. The CDR3, as DNA: TGTGCCAGCAGCTTAGCGCAAGGGGACACCATATATTTT.

The chain couples TRBV5-8 to TRBJ1-5; D is ambiguous. Trimming left V 3 bases short and J 0 bases short, with 4 bases between. Germline CDR1 reads SGHTS; CDR2 reads YDEGEE. CDR3 length equals 13 residues. As DNA, the CDR3 is TGTGCCAGCAGCTCGTATAGCAATCAGCCCCAGCATTTT. Encoded protein: CASSSYSNQPQHF.

V usage is TRBV9 and J usage is TRBJ2-7; D gene unclear. The CDR3 sequence is 14 residues long. Trimming cost V 0 bases and J 2 bases, with 9 bases left between them. From germline, CDR1 is SGDLS and CDR2 YYNGEE. The CDR3 region is CASSVGGATYEQYF. CDR3 nucleotides: TGTGCCAGCAGCGTAGGCGGAGCTACCTACGAGCAGTACTTC.

This rearrangement joins TRBV4-1 to TRBJ2-1; TRBD1 agrees at 8 bases. J was trimmed by 4 bases and V by 4 bases; bases with no gene match: 6. The germline V gene has CDR1 MGHRA and CDR2 YSYEKL. This CDR3 is built from 15 residues. For the CDR3, the DNA is TGCGCCAGCAGCCCCGGGGACAGGCTTTACAATGAGCAGTTCTTC. Translated, it gives CASSPGDRLYNEQFF.

The J gene is TRBJ2-7, the V gene TRBV9, with no clear D. Trimming took off 0 bases at V and 1 base at J, with 8 bases between the two ends. The length of the CDR3 is 14 residues. Germline values: CDR1 SGDLS, CDR2 YYNGEE. In nucleotides, the CDR3 is TGTGCCAGCAGCGTAGCCAGCGATTCCTACGAGCAGTACTTC. It encodes CASSVASDSYEQYF.

This clone was counted between two and nine times. The chain uses TRBV29-1 and TRBJ2-3, with 8 bases fitting TRBD1. This CDR3 region has 14 residues. Losses at the gene ends were 1 base for V and 4 bases for J; bases not matched to a gene: 4. The germline V gene encodes CDR1 SQVTM and CDR2 ANQGSEA. CDR3 protein: CSVEGTGRPDTQYF. The DNA of the CDR3 is TGCAGCGTTGAAGGGACAGGGCGGCCAGATACGCAGTATTTT.

The chain recombines TRBV7-8 with TRBJ2-1; D not certain. Germline V gene data show CDR1 as SGHVS and CDR2 as FQNEAQ. The V end lost 4 bases, the J end lost 9 bases, and 4 bases lay between the germline ends. There are 10 residues in the CDR3. The CDR3 reads CASSSGEQFF. CDR3 in DNA: TGTGCCAGCAGCTCAGGTGAGCAGTTCTTC. Supplemented by reference TRBV7-8 and TRBJ2-1, the full variable domain reads GAGVSQSPRYKVAKRGQDVALRCDPISGHVSLFWYQQALGQGPEFLTYFQNEAQLDKSGLPSDRFFAERPEGSVSTLKIQRTQQEDSAVYLCASSSGEQFFGPGTRLTVL.

The chain links TRBV7-2 to TRBJ1-2, with TRBD1 matching over 7 bases. There are 14 residues in the CDR3. The germline gives CDR1 SGHTA, CDR2 FQGNSA. V lost 5 bases to trimming and J lost 6 bases; unmatched junction nucleotides: 9. The CDR3 coding sequence is TGTGCCAGCAGCAAACTAACAGGGGAAGATGGCTACACCTTC. Residues: CASSKLTGEDGYTF.

The V and J genes are TRBV7-9 and TRBJ1-1, with D perhaps matching TRBD1 (5 bases). V was cut by 0 bases and J by 4 bases, with 18 bases left in between. From germline, CDR1 is SEHNR and CDR2 FQNEAQ (reference sequence). This CDR3 has 17 residues. The CDR3 is CASSLAGLYSGGTEAFF. CDR3 nucleotides: TGTGCCAGCAGCTTAGCGGGCCTATACTCGGGGGGCACTGAAGCTTTCTTT.

The chain recombines TRBV7-2 with TRBJ2-5, with 9 positions matching TRBD1. The DNA matches TRBJ2-7 better at its end, which makes the J call doubtful. The CDR3 is made up of 15 amino acids. Per the germline V gene, CDR1 is SGHTA and CDR2 is FQGNSA. CDR3: CASTPDRGALYEQYF. The CDR3 DNA follows: TGTGCCAGCACCCCCGACAGGGGGGCACTCTACGAGCAGTACTTC.

This chain uses TRBV7-9 with TRBJ1-1; no reliable D call. Deletions cut 7 bases from V and 3 bases from J, with 12 bases between. The CDR3 has 13 amino acids. The germline V gene has CDR1 SEHNR and CDR2 FQNEAQ (reference sequence). CDR3 in DNA: TGTGCCAGCACCATGACCGGGTACACTGAAGCTTTCTTT. Translation gives CASTMTGYTEAFF.

V and J are TRBV6-1 and TRBJ2-5, with D possibly TRBD2 on 5 matching bases. The length of the CDR3 is 13 residues. V was shortened by 7 bases and J by 2 bases, with 11 bases between the two germline ends. The germline CDR1 and CDR2 sequences are MNHNS and SASEGT. DNA of the CDR3: TGTGCCAGCACAGTGACGGGGCAAGAGACCCAGTACTTC. Translated: CASTVTGQETQYF.

The J gene is TRBJ2-3, the V gene TRBV4-1; D not resolved. Trimming took 4 bases from V and 0 from J, leaving 8 bases between them. Germline CDR1 MGHRA, CDR2 YSYEKL. The CDR3 covers 14 residues. The DNA of the CDR3 is TGCGCCAGCAGCCCCGAGACTAGCACAGATACGCAGTATTTT. Protein sequence: CASSPETSTDTQYF.

The chain joins TRBV4-2 to TRBJ2-7; D remains unclear. The V end was cut by 4 bases, the J end by 5 bases, with 18 bases between. Germline V gene lookup returns CDR1 LGHNA and CDR2 YNFKEQ. The CDR3 runs to 15 residues. The CDR3 protein is CASSPSALVLNEQYF. The CDR3 DNA sequence: TGTGCCAGCAGCCCGTCGGCTCTAGTTCTCAACGAGCAGTACTTC.

This clone is a singleton in its sample. The chain couples TRBV9 to TRBJ1-4; D gene uncertain. The CDR3 runs to 16 residues. V was trimmed by 4 bases and J by 5 bases, leaving 18 bases between them. Germline-derived CDR1 and CDR2 are SGDLS and YYNGEE. The CDR3, as DNA: TGTGCCAGCAGCCCAGTAGGAGGCGGCTTAAATGAAAAACTGTTTTTT. This gives the protein CASSPVGGGLNEKLFF.

The J gene is TRBJ2-3, the V gene TRBV7-2, with 9 positions matching TRBD2. The V segment lost 4 bases and the J segment 3 bases; nucleotides outside the gene matches: 8. Germline assignment: CDR1 SGHTA and CDR2 FQGNSA. This CDR3 spans 16 amino acids. The CDR3 spells CASSSNSGSRTDTQYF. The CDR3 region has the DNA TGTGCCAGCAGCTCCAATAGCGGGAGTAGGACAGATACGCAGTATTTT.